This T cell receptor (beta chain) is from a study of OX40 agonist ivuxolimab in advanced cancers. Across the whole study: Enrolled patients in dose escalation had cancers that were hepatocellular carcinoma, melanoma, renal cell or head and neck cancer.

This clone was counted once. Antigen unknown. Germline-derived CDR1 and CDR2 are GTSNPN and SVGIG (reference sequence). V dropped 8 bases and J dropped 0; count of bases not matched to a gene: 7. CDR3 length: 13 amino acids. Study-wide points: More expanded clones were seen, on average, in CD8+ T cells than in CD4+. Doses of 0.1 to 3.0 mg/kg were accompanied by clonal expansion of CD4+ and CD8+ blood T cells by week 6.

At cycle 4 day 1, cycle 7 day 1, and baseline, blood was sampled. Using immunoSEQ multiplex PCR, the repertoire was profiled, and TCRdb retains in-frame clones only, with some absent. The table lists 25,000 to 35,000 clones, approximately 85% of them singletons. The sample in question was CD4+ or CD8+ T cells sorted from blood, obtained in a trial of the OX40 agonist ivuxolimab. The sequence was obtained from an adult with an advanced solid tumor such as melanoma, head and neck, liver or kidney cancer. V gene TRBV30 combines with J gene TRBJ2-7; 7 bases line up with TRBD1. The CDR3 sequence is CALQQGYSYEQYF. Here the CDR3 DNA reads TGTGCCCTACAACAGGGGTACTCCTACGAGCAGTACTTC.